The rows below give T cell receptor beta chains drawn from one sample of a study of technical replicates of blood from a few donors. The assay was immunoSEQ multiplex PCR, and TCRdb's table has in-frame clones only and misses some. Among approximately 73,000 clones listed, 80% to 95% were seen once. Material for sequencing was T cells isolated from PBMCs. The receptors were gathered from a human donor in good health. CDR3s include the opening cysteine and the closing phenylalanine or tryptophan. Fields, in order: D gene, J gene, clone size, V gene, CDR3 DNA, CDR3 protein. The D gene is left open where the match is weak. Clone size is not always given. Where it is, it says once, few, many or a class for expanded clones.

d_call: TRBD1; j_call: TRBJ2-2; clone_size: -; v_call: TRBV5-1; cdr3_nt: TGCGCCAGCACAATAACAGGGGGAGGCGGGGAGCTGTTTTTT; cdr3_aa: CASTITGGGGELFF
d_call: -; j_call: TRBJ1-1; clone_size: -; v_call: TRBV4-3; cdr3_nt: TGCGCCAGCAGCCAGCGGAGTAACACTGAAGCTTTCTTT; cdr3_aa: CASSQRSNTEAFF
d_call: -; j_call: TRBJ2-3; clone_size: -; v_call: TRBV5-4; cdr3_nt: TGTGCCAGCAGCGACAAAAGGGGCATAAGCACAGATACGCAGTATTTT; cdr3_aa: CASSDKRGISTDTQYF
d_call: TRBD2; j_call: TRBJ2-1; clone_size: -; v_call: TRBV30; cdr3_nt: TGTGCCTGGAACCTAGCGGGAGGCTACAATGAGCAGTTCTTC; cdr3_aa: CAWNLAGGYNEQFF
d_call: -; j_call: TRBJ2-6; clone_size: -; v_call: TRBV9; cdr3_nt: TGTGCCAGCACGGGGGAAGGGGCCAACGTCCTGACTTTC; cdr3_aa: CASTGEGANVLTF
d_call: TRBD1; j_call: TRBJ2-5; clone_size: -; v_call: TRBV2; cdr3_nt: TGTGCCAGCGGACAGGCCCAAGAGACCCAGTACTTC; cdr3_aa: CASGQAQETQYF
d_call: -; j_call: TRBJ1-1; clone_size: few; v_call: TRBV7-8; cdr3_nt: TGTGCCAGCAGCTTAGGGGGGCAGAGCCAAGCTTTCTTT; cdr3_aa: CASSLGGQSQAFF
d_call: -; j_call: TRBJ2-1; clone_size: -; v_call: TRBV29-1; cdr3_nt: TGCAGCGTTGAGGGAGACAATGAGCAGTTCTTC; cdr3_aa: CSVEGDNEQFF
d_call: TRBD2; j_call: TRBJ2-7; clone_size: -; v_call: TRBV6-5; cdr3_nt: TGTGCCAGCAGTTACCTGGCGGAGCGGGGGGCCTACGAGCAGTACTTC; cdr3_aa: CASSYLAERGAYEQYF
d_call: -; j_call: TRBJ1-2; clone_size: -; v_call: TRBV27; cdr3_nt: TGTGCCAGCAGTTTGCGAAGCGGGTCTAACTATGGCTACACCTTC; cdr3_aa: CASSLRSGSNYGYTF
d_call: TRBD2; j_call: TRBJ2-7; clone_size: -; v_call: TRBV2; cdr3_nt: TGTGCCAGCAGGGGGACTAGCTCCTCCTACGAGCAGTACTTC; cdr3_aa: CASRGTSSSYEQYF
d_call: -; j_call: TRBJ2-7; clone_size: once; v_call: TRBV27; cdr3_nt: TGTGCCAGCAGTTTAAGGGGGGGGGTGAGGGCCTACGAGCAGTACTTC; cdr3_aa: CASSLRGGVRAYEQYF
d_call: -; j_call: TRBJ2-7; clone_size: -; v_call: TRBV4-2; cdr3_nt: TGTGCCAGCAGCCAAGTAAGCCTCTTTGGTAGCTCCTACGAGCAGTACTTC; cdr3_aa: CASSQVSLFGSSYEQYF
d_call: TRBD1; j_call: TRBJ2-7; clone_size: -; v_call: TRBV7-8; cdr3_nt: TGTGCCAGCAGCGCCGGGACAGGGGGCTCTGGCGAGCAGTACTTC; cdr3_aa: CASSAGTGGSGEQYF
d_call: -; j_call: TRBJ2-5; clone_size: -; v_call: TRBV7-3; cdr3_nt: TGTGCCAGCAGCTTTGCCGCGGCAAACCAAGAGACCCAGTACTTC; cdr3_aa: CASSFAAANQETQYF
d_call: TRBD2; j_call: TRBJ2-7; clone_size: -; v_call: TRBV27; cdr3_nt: TGTGCCAGCAGTTTAAAAGGGGAGGGCCTGAACGAGCAGTACTTC; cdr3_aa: CASSLKGEGLNEQYF
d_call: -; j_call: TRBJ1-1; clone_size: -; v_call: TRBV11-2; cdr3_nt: TGTGCCAGCAGCCGACAGGCCTTGGACACTGAAGCTTTCTTT; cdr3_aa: CASSRQALDTEAFF
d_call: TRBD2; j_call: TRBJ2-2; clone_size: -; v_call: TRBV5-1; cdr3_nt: TGCGCCAGCAGCATTGGACTAGCGGGAAGCACCGGGGAGCTGTTTTTT; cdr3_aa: CASSIGLAGSTGELFF
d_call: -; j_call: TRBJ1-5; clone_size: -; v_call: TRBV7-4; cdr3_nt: TGTGCCAGCAGCTTAGAGACGGGAGGGGGTTGGCAGCCCCAGCATTTT; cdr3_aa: CASSLETGGGWQPQHF
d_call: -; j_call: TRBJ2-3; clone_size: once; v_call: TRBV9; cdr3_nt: TGTGCCAGCAGCGAACTAGGGGGATTCTCTACAGATACGCAGTATTTT; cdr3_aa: CASSELGGFSTDTQYF
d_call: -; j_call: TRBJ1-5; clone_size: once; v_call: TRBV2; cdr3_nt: TGTGCCAGCAGTCTGATCATGGAGTCAGGGCTTTTTTATAGCAATCAGCCCCAGCATTTT; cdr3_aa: CASSLIMESGLFYSNQPQHF
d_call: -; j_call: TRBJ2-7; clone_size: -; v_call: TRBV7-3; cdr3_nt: TGTGCCAGCAGCTTAGGAGCGGGCCCCTACGAGCAGTACTTC; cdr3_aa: CASSLGAGPYEQYF
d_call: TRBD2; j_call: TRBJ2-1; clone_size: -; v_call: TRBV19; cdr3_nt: TGTGCCAGTTATCGGACTAGCGGGGTGTCCTACAATGAGCAGTTCTTC; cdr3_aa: CASYRTSGVSYNEQFF
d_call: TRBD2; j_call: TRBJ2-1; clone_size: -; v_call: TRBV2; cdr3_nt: TGTGCCAGCAGTGGACGGACTAGCGGGGGGGCCTTCAATGAGCAGTTCTTC; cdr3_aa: CASSGRTSGGAFNEQFF
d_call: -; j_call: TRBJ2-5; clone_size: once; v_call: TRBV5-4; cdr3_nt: TGTGCCAGCAGCTTCTACTACCAAGAGACCCAGTACTTC; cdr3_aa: CASSFYYQETQYF
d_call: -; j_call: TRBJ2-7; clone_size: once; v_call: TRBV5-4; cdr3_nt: TGTGCCAGCAGCTTGGCGCCAAACTACAGGCCTGCAGGCTACGAGCAGTACTTC; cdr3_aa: CASSLAPNYRPAGYEQYF
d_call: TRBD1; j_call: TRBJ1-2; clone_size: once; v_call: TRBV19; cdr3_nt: TGTGCCAGTAGTATTACCCCAACAGGGGGCCAAGGCTACACCTTC; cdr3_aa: CASSITPTGGQGYTF
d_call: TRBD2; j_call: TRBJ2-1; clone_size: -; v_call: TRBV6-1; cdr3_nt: TGTGCCAGCAGAGCTAGCGGGAGGTCCTACAATGAGCAGTTCTTC; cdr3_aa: CASRASGRSYNEQFF
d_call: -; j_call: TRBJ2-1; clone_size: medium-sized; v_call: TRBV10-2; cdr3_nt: TGCGCCAGCAGTGAGCGGGAGAACAATGAGCAGTTCTTC; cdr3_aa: CASSERENNEQFF
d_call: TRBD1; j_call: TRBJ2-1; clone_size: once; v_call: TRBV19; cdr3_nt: TGTGCCAGTAGTATCATGGGACAGCTCGGCTCCTACAATGAGCAGTTCTTC; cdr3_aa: CASSIMGQLGSYNEQFF
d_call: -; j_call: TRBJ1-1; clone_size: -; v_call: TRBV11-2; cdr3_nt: TGTGCCAGCAGCTTAGAGAGCGCGGGGACTGAAGCTTTCTTT; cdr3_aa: CASSLESAGTEAFF
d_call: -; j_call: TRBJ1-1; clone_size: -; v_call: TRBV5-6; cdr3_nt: TGTGCCAGCAGCTTGGACAGGCTCACTGAAGCTTTCTTT; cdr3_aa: CASSLDRLTEAFF
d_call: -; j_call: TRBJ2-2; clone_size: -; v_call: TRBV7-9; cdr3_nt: TGTGCCAGCAGCTTCCAGCGCATCACCGGGGAGCTGTTTTTT; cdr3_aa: CASSFQRITGELFF
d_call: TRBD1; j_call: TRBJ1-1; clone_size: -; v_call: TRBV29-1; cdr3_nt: TGCAGCGTTGAAGCGACAGGGGGCAGGACTGAAGCTTTCTTT; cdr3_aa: CSVEATGGRTEAFF
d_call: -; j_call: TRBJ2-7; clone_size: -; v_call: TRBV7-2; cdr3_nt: TGTGCCAGCACCTCTAGCGCCTCATCCTACGAGCAGTACTTC; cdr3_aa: CASTSSASSYEQYF
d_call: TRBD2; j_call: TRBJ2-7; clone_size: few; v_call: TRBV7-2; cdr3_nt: TGTGCCAGCAGCTTACTAGCGGGAGACTACGAGCAGTACTTC; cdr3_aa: CASSLLAGDYEQYF
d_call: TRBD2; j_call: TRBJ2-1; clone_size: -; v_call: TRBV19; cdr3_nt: TGTGCCAGTAGTATAAGTCGGGGGGACTGGTACAATGAGCAGTTCTTC; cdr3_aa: CASSISRGDWYNEQFF
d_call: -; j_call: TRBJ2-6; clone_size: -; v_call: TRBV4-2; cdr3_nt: TGTGCCAGCAGAACCCAAGGAGGGGTTGGGGCCAACGTCCTGACTTTC; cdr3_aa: CASRTQGGVGANVLTF
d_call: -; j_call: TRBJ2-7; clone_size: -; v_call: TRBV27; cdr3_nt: TGTGCCAGCAGCCGCGACTTATCCTACGAGCAGTACTTC; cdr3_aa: CASSRDLSYEQYF
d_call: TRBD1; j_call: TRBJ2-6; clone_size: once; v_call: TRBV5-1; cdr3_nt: TGCGCCAGCAGCTTATGGACAGGGACCTTCTCGAAAGGGGCCAACGTCCTGACTTTC; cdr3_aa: CASSLWTGTFSKGANVLTF
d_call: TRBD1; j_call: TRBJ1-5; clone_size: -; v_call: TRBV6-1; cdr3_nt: TGTGCCAGCAGGGACAGGGTAGGTCAGCCCCAGCATTTT; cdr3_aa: CASRDRVGQPQHF
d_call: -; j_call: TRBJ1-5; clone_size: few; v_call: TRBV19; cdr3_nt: TGTGCCAGTAGTGTACAGCATAGCAATCAGCCCCAGCATTTT; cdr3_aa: CASSVQHSNQPQHF
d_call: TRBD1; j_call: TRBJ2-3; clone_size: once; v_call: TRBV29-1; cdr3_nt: TGCAGCGTTGTAGGACAGGAGGCAGATACGCAGTATTTT; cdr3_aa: CSVVGQEADTQYF